This T cell receptor (beta chain) is drawn from a study of blood T cells in healthy people across ages. V shed 0 bases, J shed 0 bases, and the junction held 11 bases outside the gene matches. This CDR3 comprises 18 residues. The V gene's germline CDR1 is SGHTS and CDR2 YDEGEE. It was with a sample-barcoded 5' primer and a J-beta primer mix that a second PCR of about 6 to 12 cycles was run. Every single cDNA molecule received a tag from a template-switch adaptor with 12 random nucleotides. TCRdb reprocessed the 5' RACE reads via MiXCR and lists one record per CDR3 protein. The sample has some 1.8 million distinct CDR3 sequences, roughly two fifths seen once. Study-wide results and limits: Getting older went along with TCR beta diversity per million T cells dropping roughly linearly. Both higher diversity and more naive CD4+ cells marked long-lived donors when set against aged donors.

In the case of this clonotype: What it binds is unknown.

The chain carries TRBV5-8 and TRBJ2-5; 7 positions agree with TRBD2. This clonotype originated in a human donor in good health. The specimen sequenced was blood. The CDR3 coding sequence is TGTGCCAGCAGCTTGGGTAGGGCGGGAGCAACGTACCAAGAGACCCAGTACTTC. It codes for CASSLGRAGATYQETQYF.